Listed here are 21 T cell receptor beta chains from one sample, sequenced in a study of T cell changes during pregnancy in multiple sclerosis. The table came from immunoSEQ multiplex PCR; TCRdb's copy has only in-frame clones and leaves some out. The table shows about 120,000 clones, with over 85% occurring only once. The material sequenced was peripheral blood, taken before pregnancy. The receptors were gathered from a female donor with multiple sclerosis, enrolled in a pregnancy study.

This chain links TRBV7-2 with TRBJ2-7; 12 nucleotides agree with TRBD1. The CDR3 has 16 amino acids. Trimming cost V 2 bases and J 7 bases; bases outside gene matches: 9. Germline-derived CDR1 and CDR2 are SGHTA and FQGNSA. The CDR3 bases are TGTGCCAGCAGCTTAACGATGGGACAGGGGGCGTCGGAGCAGTACTTC. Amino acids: CASSLTMGQGASEQYF.

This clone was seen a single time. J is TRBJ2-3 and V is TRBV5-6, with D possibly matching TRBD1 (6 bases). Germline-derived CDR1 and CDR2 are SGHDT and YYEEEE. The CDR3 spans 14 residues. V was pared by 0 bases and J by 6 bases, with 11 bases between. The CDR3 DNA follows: TGTGCCAGCAGCTTGGTTTCGAGGGGGGATACGCAGTATTTT. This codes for CASSLVSRGDTQYF.

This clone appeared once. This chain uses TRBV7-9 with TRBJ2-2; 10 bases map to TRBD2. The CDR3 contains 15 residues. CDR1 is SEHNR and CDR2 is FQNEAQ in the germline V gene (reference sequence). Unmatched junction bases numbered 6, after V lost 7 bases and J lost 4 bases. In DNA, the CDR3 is TGTGCCAGCAACCTAGCGGGAGCGGTCACCGGGGAGCTGTTTTTT. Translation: CASNLAGAVTGELFF.

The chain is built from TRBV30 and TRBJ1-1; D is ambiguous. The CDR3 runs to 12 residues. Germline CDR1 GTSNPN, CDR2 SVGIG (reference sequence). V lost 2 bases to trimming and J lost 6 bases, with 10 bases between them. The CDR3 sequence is CAWSRGLAEAFF. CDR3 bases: TGTGCCTGGAGTCGGGGATTAGCTGAAGCTTTCTTT.

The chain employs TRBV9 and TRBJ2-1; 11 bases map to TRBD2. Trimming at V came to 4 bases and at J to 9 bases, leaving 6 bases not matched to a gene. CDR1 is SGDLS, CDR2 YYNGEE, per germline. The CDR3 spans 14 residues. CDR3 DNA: TGTGCCAGCAGCCTTAGCGGGGGGGCGGGTGAGCAGTTCTTC. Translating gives CASSLSGGAGEQFF.

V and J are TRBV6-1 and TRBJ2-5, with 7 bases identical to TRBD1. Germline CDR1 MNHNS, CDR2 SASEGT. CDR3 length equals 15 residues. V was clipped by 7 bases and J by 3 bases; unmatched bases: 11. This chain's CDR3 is CASIRRGRVEETQYF. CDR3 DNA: TGTGCCAGCATCAGAAGGGGGCGAGTCGAAGAGACCCAGTACTTC.

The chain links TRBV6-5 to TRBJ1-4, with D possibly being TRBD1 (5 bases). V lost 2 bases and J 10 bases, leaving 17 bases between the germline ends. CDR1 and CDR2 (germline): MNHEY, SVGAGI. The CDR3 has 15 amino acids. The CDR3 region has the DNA TGTGCCAGCAGTTACCTATCGGATCCAGGGCCAAAACTGTTTTTT. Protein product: CASSYLSDPGPKLFF.

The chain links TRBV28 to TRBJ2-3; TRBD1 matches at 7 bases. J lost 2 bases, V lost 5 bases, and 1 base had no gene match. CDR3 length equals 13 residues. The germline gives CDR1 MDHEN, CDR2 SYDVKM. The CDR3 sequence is CASSDRDTDTQYF. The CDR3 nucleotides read TGTGCCAGCAGTGACAGGGACACAGATACGCAGTATTTT.

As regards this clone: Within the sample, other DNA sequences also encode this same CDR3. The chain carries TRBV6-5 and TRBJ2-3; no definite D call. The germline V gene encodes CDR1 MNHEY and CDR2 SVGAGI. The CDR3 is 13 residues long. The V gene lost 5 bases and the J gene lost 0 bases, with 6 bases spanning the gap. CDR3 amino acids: CASSTGSTDTQYF. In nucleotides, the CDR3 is TGTGCCAGCAGTACCGGGAGCACAGATACGCAGTATTTT.

The CDR3 sequence: CATRQGADGYTF. The CDR3 nucleotides are TGTGCCACCCGCCAGGGGGCTGACGGCTACACCTTC. The rearrangement joins TRBV6-1 to TRBJ1-2; TRBD1 matches at 8 bases. The germline V gene has CDR1 MNHNS and CDR2 SASEGT. The V and J ends lost 10 bases and 8 bases, in that order; junction bases with no gene match: 9. The CDR3 contains 12 residues.

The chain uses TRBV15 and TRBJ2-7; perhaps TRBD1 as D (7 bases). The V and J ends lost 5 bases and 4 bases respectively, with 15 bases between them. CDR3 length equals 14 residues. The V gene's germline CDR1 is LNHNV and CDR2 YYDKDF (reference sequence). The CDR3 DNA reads TGTGCCACCAGCGGGCGGGACAGACCGTACGAGCAGTACTTC. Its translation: CATSGRDRPYEQYF.

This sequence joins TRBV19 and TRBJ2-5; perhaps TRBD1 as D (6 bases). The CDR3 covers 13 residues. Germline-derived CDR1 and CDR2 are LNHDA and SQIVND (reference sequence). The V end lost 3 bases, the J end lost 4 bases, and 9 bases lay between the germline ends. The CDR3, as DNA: TGTGCCAGTAGTATGGACAGACTAGAGACCCAGTACTTC. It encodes CASSMDRLETQYF.

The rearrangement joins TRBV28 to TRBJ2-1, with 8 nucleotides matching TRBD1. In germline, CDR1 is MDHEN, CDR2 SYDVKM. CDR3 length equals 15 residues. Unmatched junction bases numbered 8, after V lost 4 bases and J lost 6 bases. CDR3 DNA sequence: TGTGCCAGCAGTTCGTCGACAGGGGTGGTCAATGAGCAGTTCTTC. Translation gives CASSSSTGVVNEQFF.

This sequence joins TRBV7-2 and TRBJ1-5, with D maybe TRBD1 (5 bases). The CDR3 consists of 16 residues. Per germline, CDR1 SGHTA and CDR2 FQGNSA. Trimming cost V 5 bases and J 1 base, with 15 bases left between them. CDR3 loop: CASSKMGPLSNQPQHF. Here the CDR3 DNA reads TGTGCCAGCAGCAAAATGGGGCCGCTAAGCAATCAGCCCCAGCATTTT.

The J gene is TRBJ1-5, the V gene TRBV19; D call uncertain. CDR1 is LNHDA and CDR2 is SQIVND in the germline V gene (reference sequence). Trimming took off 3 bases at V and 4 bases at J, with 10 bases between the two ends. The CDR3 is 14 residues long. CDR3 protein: CASSISRNNQPQHF. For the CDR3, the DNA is TGTGCCAGTAGTATCTCCAGGAATAATCAGCCCCAGCATTTT.

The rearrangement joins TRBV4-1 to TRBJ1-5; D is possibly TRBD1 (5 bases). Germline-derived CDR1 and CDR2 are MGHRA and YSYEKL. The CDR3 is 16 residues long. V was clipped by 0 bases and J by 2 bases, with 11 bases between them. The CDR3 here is CASSQEGGRGNQPQHF. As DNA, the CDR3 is TGCGCCAGCAGCCAAGAGGGGGGAAGGGGCAATCAGCCCCAGCATTTT.

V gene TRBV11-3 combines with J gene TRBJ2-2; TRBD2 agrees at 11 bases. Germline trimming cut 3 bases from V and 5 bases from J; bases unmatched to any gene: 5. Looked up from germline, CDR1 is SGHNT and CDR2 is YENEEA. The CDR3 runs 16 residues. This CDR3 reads CASSFTSGSGTGELFF. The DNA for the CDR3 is TGTGCCAGCAGCTTCACTAGCGGGAGTGGGACCGGGGAGCTGTTTTTT. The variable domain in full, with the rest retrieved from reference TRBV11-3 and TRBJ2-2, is EAGVVQSPRYKIIEKKQPVAFWCNPISGHNTLYWYLQNLGQGPELLIRYENEEAVDDSQLPKDRFSAERLKGVDSTLKIQPAELGDSAVYLCASSFTSGSGTGELFFGEGSRLTVL.

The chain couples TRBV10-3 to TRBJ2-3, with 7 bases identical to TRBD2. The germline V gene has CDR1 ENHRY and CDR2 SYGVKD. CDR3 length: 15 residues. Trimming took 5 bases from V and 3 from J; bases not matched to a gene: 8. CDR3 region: CAISPFTGGTDTQYF. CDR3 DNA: TGTGCCATCAGTCCCTTCACCGGGGGGACAGATACGCAGTATTTT.

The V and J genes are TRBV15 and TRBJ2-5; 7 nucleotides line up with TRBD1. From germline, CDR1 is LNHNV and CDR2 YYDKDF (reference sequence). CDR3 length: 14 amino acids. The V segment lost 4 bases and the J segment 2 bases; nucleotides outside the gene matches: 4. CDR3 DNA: TGTGCCACCAGCATCGGACAGGCACAAGAGACCCAGTACTTC. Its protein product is CATSIGQAQETQYF.

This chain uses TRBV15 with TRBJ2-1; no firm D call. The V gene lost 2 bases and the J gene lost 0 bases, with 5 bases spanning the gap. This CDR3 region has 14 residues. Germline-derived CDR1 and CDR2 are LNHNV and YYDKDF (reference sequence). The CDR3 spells CATSRLSSYNEQFF. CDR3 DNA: TGTGCCACCAGCAGACTTAGCTCCTACAATGAGCAGTTCTTC.

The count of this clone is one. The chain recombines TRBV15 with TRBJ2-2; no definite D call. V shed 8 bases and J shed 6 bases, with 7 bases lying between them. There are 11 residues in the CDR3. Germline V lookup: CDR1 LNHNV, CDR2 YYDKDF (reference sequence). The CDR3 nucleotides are TGTGCCACCGAGAGAGCCGGGGAGCTGTTTTTT. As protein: CATERAGELFF.